This passage covers 16 T cell receptor beta chains from one sample sequenced in a study of cytomegalovirus exposure and HLA in healthy donors. The PCR ran on 60 Vbeta and 13 Jbeta primers. The table came from immunoSEQ multiplex PCR; TCRdb's copy has only in-frame clones and leaves some out. The repertoire consists of about 150,000 clones, with about three quarters occurring once and the leading ten covering about 13%. Sample: PBMCs. These receptors were obtained from a man aged 35 to 55 in good health and CMV-seropositive.

The J gene is TRBJ2-1, the V gene TRBV28; maybe TRBD2 (5 bases). The CDR3 covers 14 residues. Germline assignment: CDR1 MDHEN and CDR2 SYDVKM. V was cut by 1 base and J by 5 bases, with 9 bases left in between. The CDR3 region is CASSLFGINNEQFF. CDR3 DNA sequence: TGTGCCAGCAGTTTATTCGGGATTAACAATGAGCAGTTCTTC. Full variable domain (missing parts from reference TRBV28 and TRBJ2-1): DVKVTQSSRYLVKRTGEKVFLECVQDMDHENMFWYRQDPGLGLRLIYFSYDVKMKEKGDIPEGYSVSREKKERFSLILESASTNQTSMYLCASSLFGINNEQFFGPGTRLTVL.

The rearrangement links TRBV6-1 to TRBJ2-3; D perhaps matches TRBD2 (6 bases). From germline, CDR1 is MNHNS and CDR2 SASEGT. V was clipped by 8 bases and J by 0 bases, with 12 bases between them. This CDR3 comprises 14 residues. CDR3 in DNA: TGTGCCAGCGCTCGCGGGATTAGCACAGATACGCAGTATTTT. It encodes CASARGISTDTQYF.

This clone showed up just once. The chain combines TRBV7-6 with TRBJ2-2, with TRBD2 matching 11 bases. The V and J ends lost 5 bases and 5 bases, in that order; junction bases with no gene match: 16. Germline values: CDR1 SGHVS, CDR2 FNYEAQ. The CDR3 covers 19 residues. CDR3 bases: TGTGCCAGCAGCCCCTGGGGGACTAGCGGACTGGAGTATACCGGGGAGCTGTTTTTT. Protein sequence: CASSPWGTSGLEYTGELFF.

The rearrangement links TRBV6-1 to TRBJ1-1, with TRBD1 as a possible D gene (5 bases). V was clipped by 8 bases and J by 5 bases, with 15 bases between them. The CDR3 covers 13 residues. CDR1 and CDR2 from the germline V gene are MNHNS and SASEGT. The CDR3 reads CASATDLYTEAFF. The DNA for the CDR3 is TGTGCCAGCGCGACAGACCTATATACTGAAGCTTTCTTT.

The chain couples TRBV6-5 to TRBJ1-5; D ambiguous. The V end lost 9 bases, the J end lost 5 bases, and 8 bases lay between the germline ends. The CDR3 contains 11 residues. Germline lookup yields CDR1 MNHEY and CDR2 SVGAGI. The CDR3 loop is CASGRDQPQHF. In DNA form, the CDR3 reads TGTGCCAGTGGGAGAGATCAGCCCCAGCATTTT.

This chain links TRBV21-1 with TRBJ1-2; the table's D gene call, TRBD1, was not cross checked with the DNA. TRBV21-1 is a pseudogene locus. The CDR3 is 15 residues long. CDR3 DNA sequence: TGTGCCAGCAGCAAAGAGGGCAGGGCACGAGATGGCTACACCTTC. This encodes CASSKEGRARDGYTF.

The chain carries TRBV7-7 and TRBJ2-3; 7 bases align to TRBD2. Germline V lookup: CDR1 SSHAT, CDR2 FNYEAQ (reference sequence). This CDR3 is built from 14 residues. Losses at the gene ends were 5 bases for V and 2 bases for J; bases not matched to a gene: 4. CDR3 in amino acids: CASSPSGVTDTQYF. DNA for the CDR3: TGTGCCAGCAGCCCAAGCGGGGTCACAGATACGCAGTATTTT. The full variable domain, with the rest looked up from reference TRBV7-7 and TRBJ2-3, is GAGVSQSPRYKVTKRGQDVTLRCDPISSHATLYWYQQALGQGPEFLTYFNYEAQPDKSGLPSDRFSAERPEGSISTLTIQRTEQRDSAMYRCASSPSGVTDTQYFGPGTRLTVL.

The gene calls are TRBV5-4 and TRBJ2-1; 8 bases align to TRBD2. V shed 4 bases and J 4 bases; nucleotides not matched to a gene: 7. CDR1 and CDR2 from the germline V gene are SGHNT and YYREEE (reference sequence). This CDR3 contains 15 residues. The CDR3 DNA follows: TGTGCCAGCAGCCCAGCGGGAGTAGCGTACAATGAGCAGTTCTTC. This sequence encodes CASSPAGVAYNEQFF.

V gene TRBV9 combines with J gene TRBJ2-5; 8 nucleotides align to TRBD2. The germline V gene encodes CDR1 SGDLS and CDR2 YYNGEE. This CDR3 region has 15 residues. Losses at the gene ends were 3 bases for V and 2 bases for J; bases not matched to a gene: 6. CDR3 sequence: CASSAGGGLQETQYF. The CDR3 coding sequence is TGTGCCAGCAGCGCGGGAGGGGGGTTACAAGAGACCCAGTACTTC.

The V gene is TRBV7-2, the J gene TRBJ2-5, with D hard to call. The CDR3 spans 14 residues. Germline-derived CDR1 and CDR2 are SGHTA and FQGNSA. V dropped 2 bases and J dropped 8 bases, with 15 bases sitting between them. CDR3 amino acids: CASSLSPSSRTQYF. The CDR3 DNA reads TGTGCCAGCAGCTTAAGCCCCTCAAGTCGCACCCAGTACTTC.

The V and J genes are TRBV19 and TRBJ1-1; tentatively, D is TRBD1 (6 bases). The CDR3 runs 15 residues. Germline CDR1 is LNHDA and CDR2 is SQIVND (reference sequence). V lost 4 bases and J 0 bases, leaving 12 bases between the germline ends. Here the CDR3 DNA reads TGTGCCAGTAGTAAGGGGGACGGATTGAACACTGAAGCTTTCTTT. Translation gives CASSKGDGLNTEAFF.

The chain has TRBV5-4 and TRBJ2-1; TRBD2 agrees at 15 bases. CDR3 length equals 17 residues. The trim removed 0 bases at V and 5 bases at J, leaving 3 bases unmatched. The germline gives CDR1 SGHNT, CDR2 YYREEE (reference sequence). CDR3 region: CASSLGGLAGGNNEQFF. In DNA, the CDR3 is TGTGCCAGCAGCTTGGGAGGACTAGCGGGAGGGAACAATGAGCAGTTCTTC. Supplemented by reference TRBV5-4 and TRBJ2-1, the full variable domain reads ETGVTQSPTHLIKTRGQQVTLRCSSQSGHNTVSWYQQALGQGPQFIFQYYREEENGRGNFPPRFSGLQFPNYSSELNVNALELDDSALYLCASSLGGLAGGNNEQFFGPGTRLTVL.

This clone appeared once. V is TRBV2 and J is TRBJ2-7; D not resolved. CDR3 length: 12 residues. Germline V CDR1 and CDR2: SNHLY, FYNNEI. V lost 4 bases and J 4 bases, leaving 8 bases between the germline ends. The CDR3, as DNA: TGTGCCAGCAGTGGCACGGTTTACGAGCAGTACTTC. Amino acid sequence: CASSGTVYEQYF.

V gene TRBV5-1 combines with J gene TRBJ2-1; 7 positions match TRBD1. V was clipped by 1 base and J by 2 bases; unmatched bases: 12. In germline, CDR1 is SGHRS, CDR2 YFSETQ. The CDR3 contains 18 residues. The CDR3 DNA reads TGCGCCAGCAGCTTGATGTTATTTCGAGACAGGGCCTACAATGAGCAGTTCTTC. Its protein product is CASSLMLFRDRAYNEQFF.

J is TRBJ2-1 and V is TRBV21-1; the DNA was not compared with TRBD2, the D call given in the table. TRBV21-1 is flagged as a pseudogene. The CDR3 covers 14 residues. CDR3 region: CASSNRTSGHEQFF. CDR3 sequence (DNA): TGTGCCAGCAGCAATAGGACTAGCGGGCATGAGCAGTTCTTC.

This clone was observed a few times. CDR3 protein: CASSARSGLATDTQYF. DNA for the CDR3: TGTGCCAGCAGCGCCCGTTCCGGACTAGCGACAGATACGCAGTATTTT. The chain uses TRBV9 and TRBJ2-3, with 9 bases identical to TRBD2. The CDR3 has 16 residues. J was trimmed by 3 bases and V by 3 bases; bases with no gene match: 8. Germline-derived CDR1 and CDR2 are SGDLS and YYNGEE.